Included here is one T cell receptor beta chain sequence, with context. The antigen this receptor binds is unknown. No base quality information exists; no much larger clone differs at one position. CDR1 LGHDT and CDR2 YNNKEL were looked up in the germline V gene (reference sequence). From the cysteine through the phenylalanine, the CDR3 covers 16 amino acids. Only the CDR3 DNA stays, 48 bases, in frame from base 1. Unmatched junction bases come to 6, with V trimmed by 4 bases and J by 10 bases. The immunoSEQ Assay, a bias-controlled multiplex PCR, was used to amplify TCRbeta CDR3 regions from genomic DNA. As for the authors' bioinformatics: Nucleated cell counts per sample were estimated from amplification of reference gene primers within the assay. To quantify the absolute abundance of each unique TCRbeta CDR3 rearrangement, sequence reads were collapsed and filtered. For each sample, productive Simpson clonality was calculated by taking the square root of Simpson's diversity index across productive rearrangements. What TCRdb holds here is the immuneACCESS table cut down to in-frame rearrangements. Part of the clones is not present; checked against another copy, under half of the missing clones reflect an unresolved V gene, and the others are unexplained. V and J calls and clone size are copied from that table; D and trimming were computed from the DNA. The sample has some 160,000 clones on record, around 81% of them singletons. The top ten clonotypes cover roughly a tenth of the sample.

Whole blood was collected in K2EDTA tubes by collaborating institutions according to the institutions' own protocols. For TCRbeta analysis, collaborators shipped samples as frozen whole blood, isolated PBMCs, or DNA extracted from either of those sample types. The record originates from a study of blood T cell repertoires in COVID-19 (dated by TCRdb to 2020 to 2021). Study-level background: Samples covering the acute and convalescent phases of COVID-19 were provided by collaborators in the United States, Italy and Spain. The samples were drawn from two sources: the first 160 participants of the ongoing ImmuneRACE study, and 1,000 to 1,500 subjects contributed by 6 global collaborators. The prospective study material was composed of cDNA or gDNA derived from T cells, B-cell-depleted T cells, or PBMCs. Subjects who had been exposed to COVID-19, were actively infected with it, or had recovered from it provided the deeply sampled blood TCRbeta repertoires that made up the dataset. Where available, HLA class I and class II types were taken from metadata supplied by the sample provider and were not determined by assay-based typing. Sample metadata almost always included a de-identified subject ID, COVID-19 status, age in years and sex. The repertoires were released in a freely available public database intended as a resource for research on the immune response to SARS-CoV-2.

General conclusions and limits of the study: The quantity of clinical and demographic metadata differed by source and by participant and was supplied without curation.

The clonotype was recovered from a man between 65 and 85 years old with active or convalescent COVID-19. The chain links TRBV3-1 (or the pseudogene TRBV3-2) with TRBJ2-2; TRBD2 lines up with 16 middle nucleotides. Sequenced: peripheral blood. The CDR3 amino acid sequence is: CASSPGLAGGPVELFF. The DNA sequence is as follows: TGTGCCAGCAGCCCGGGACTAGCGGGGGGGCCTGTGGAGCTGTTTTTT.